Listed below are T cell receptor beta chains from one sample, sequenced in a study of blood T cell repertoires in COVID-19. This table comes from immunoSEQ multiplex PCR, and its TCRdb copy is limited to in-frame clones, with some not included. The sample shows some 130,000 clones, 75% to 90% of them seen only once. The sample was peripheral blood. All receptors come from a middle-aged man with active or convalescent COVID-19. Each CDR3 is given without its conserved first and last residue. Each record gives: V gene, J gene, CDR3 protein.

V gene: TRBV7-9; J gene: TRBJ1-6; CDR3 protein: ASSLASQDVGSPLH
V gene: TRBV5-1; J gene: TRBJ2-1; CDR3 protein: ASCPGGGSYNEQF
V gene: TRBV9; J gene: TRBJ1-4; CDR3 protein: ASSALGGETYEKLF
V gene: TRBV5-1; J gene: TRBJ1-6; CDR3 protein: ASSLGHLDSPLH
V gene: TRBV7-6; J gene: TRBJ2-7; CDR3 protein: ASSLASGTGGEQY
V gene: TRBV7-9; J gene: TRBJ2-7; CDR3 protein: ASSLGAGTSYYEQY
V gene: TRBV19; J gene: TRBJ1-2; CDR3 protein: ASSIQGYGYT
V gene: TRBV30; J gene: TRBJ2-3; CDR3 protein: AWSVSDTQY
V gene: TRBV19; J gene: TRBJ2-5; CDR3 protein: ASSIRGKQETQY
V gene: TRBV19; J gene: TRBJ1-2; CDR3 protein: ASSRSTDYGYT
V gene: TRBV7-2; J gene: TRBJ2-5; CDR3 protein: ASSRDRGPQETQY
V gene: TRBV5-1; J gene: TRBJ2-5; CDR3 protein: ASSLLGLAGEGETQY
V gene: TRBV6-6; J gene: TRBJ2-5; CDR3 protein: ASSYPTTQETQY
V gene: TRBV19; J gene: TRBJ1-4; CDR3 protein: ASSLGQANEKLF
V gene: TRBV6-5; J gene: TRBJ2-7; CDR3 protein: ASRRSYEQY
V gene: TRBV5-4; J gene: TRBJ2-2; CDR3 protein: ASSLGLAGGFGELF
V gene: TRBV3-1/TRBV3-2; J gene: TRBJ1-2; CDR3 protein: ASSPTGMTNYGYT
V gene: TRBV5-1; J gene: TRBJ1-4; CDR3 protein: ASSTSATNEKLF
V gene: TRBV28; J gene: TRBJ2-7; CDR3 protein: ASSLYTGTNEQY
V gene: TRBV20-1; J gene: TRBJ2-5; CDR3 protein: SASPGLAGEAQY
V gene: TRBV5-4; J gene: TRBJ2-2; CDR3 protein: ASSSRTSREGGELF
V gene: TRBV7-7; J gene: TRBJ2-5; CDR3 protein: ASSPRDGRKETQY
V gene: TRBV5-1; J gene: TRBJ1-1; CDR3 protein: ASSWGDRVSEAF
V gene: TRBV3-1/TRBV3-2; J gene: TRBJ2-3; CDR3 protein: ASSPTADTQY
V gene: TRBV2; J gene: TRBJ1-2; CDR3 protein: ASRLTQEGLNYGYT
V gene: TRBV4-3; J gene: TRBJ1-5; CDR3 protein: ASSQDTGGYSNQPQH
V gene: TRBV15; J gene: TRBJ1-1; CDR3 protein: ATSKELSNTEAF
V gene: TRBV6-5; J gene: TRBJ1-1; CDR3 protein: ASSSTVNTEAF
V gene: TRBV5-1; J gene: TRBJ2-1; CDR3 protein: ASSLAGQGRYNEQF
V gene: TRBV9; J gene: TRBJ2-1; CDR3 protein: ASSVALPPSEQF
V gene: TRBV10-3; J gene: TRBJ1-6; CDR3 protein: AISPSGGSPLH
V gene: TRBV10-1; J gene: TRBJ2-5; CDR3 protein: ASSESWASGGPKETQY
V gene: TRBV25-1; J gene: TRBJ2-1; CDR3 protein: ASSELGTGNEQF